A single sample is the source of the 18 T cell receptor beta chains below, sequenced in a study of Ad26.COV2.S vaccination and SARS-CoV-2 variants. Treatment denoted: some 19 received Ad26.COV2.S at low or high dose, single or two shots; about 5 received placebo; per-sample allocation not given. Samples came from day 63 after the first vaccine or placebo injection. Repertoires were generated with immunoSEQ multiplex PCR, while TCRdb's copy carries only in-frame clones and drops some. This sample yields about 350,000 clones, of which about 86% are seen a single time; around 10% belongs to the top ten. Sequencing was performed on peripheral blood, taken in a trial of Ad26.COV2.S vaccine versus placebo. These receptors originate from a person between 18 and 60 years old who received the Ad26.COV2.S COVID-19 vaccine or a placebo.

The genes are TRBV6-4 and TRBJ1-6; D perhaps matches TRBD1 (5 bases). Trimming cost V 0 bases and J 8 bases, with 11 bases left between them. The CDR3 totals 15 residues. The germline V gene encodes CDR1 MRHNA and CDR2 SNTAGT. In nucleotides, the CDR3 is TGTGCCAGCAGTGACTCCGCAGGGTGGGATTCACCCCTCCACTTT. It specifies CASSDSAGWDSPLHF.

The V and J genes are TRBV18 and TRBJ1-6; D remains unclear. This CDR3 spans 14 amino acids. CDR1 and CDR2 from the germline V gene are KGHSH and LQKENI. Trimming took off 3 bases at V and 10 bases at J, with 13 bases between the two ends. CDR3 region: CASSPTTPGSPLHF. The CDR3 region has the DNA TGTGCCAGCTCACCTACCACGCCGGGGTCACCCCTCCACTTT. Full variable domain (outside the CDR3, taken from reference TRBV18 and TRBJ1-6): NAGVMQNPRHLVRRRGQEARLRCSPMKGHSHVYWYRQLPEEGLKFMVYLQKENIIDESGMPKERFSAEFPKEGPSILRIQQVVRGDSAAYFCASSPTTPGSPLHFGNGTRLTVT.

The J gene is TRBJ2-7, the V gene TRBV7-2, with TRBD1 identical over 10 bases. The length of the CDR3 is 15 residues. Per the germline V gene, CDR1 is SGHTA and CDR2 is FQGNSA. V shed 3 bases, J shed 3 bases, and the junction held 5 bases outside the gene matches. The CDR3 sequence is CASSFRTGGDYEQYF. For the CDR3, the DNA is TGTGCCAGCAGCTTTCGGACAGGGGGAGACTACGAGCAGTACTTC.

This chain connects TRBV7-2 to TRBJ1-2; D is perhaps TRBD1 (5 bases). The CDR3 covers 15 residues. Trimming removed 5 bases from V and 4 bases from J, with 17 bases in between. The germline V gene encodes CDR1 SGHTA and CDR2 FQGNSA. CDR3 DNA: TGTGCCAGCAGCCCGGGCCCCGGGACTCTCTATGGCTACACCTTC. Translation gives CASSPGPGTLYGYTF.

The CDR3: CASGHRGEGYTF. The CDR3 coding sequence is TGTGCCAGCGGCCACAGGGGCGAGGGCTACACCTTC. The rearrangement uses TRBV12-3 or TRBV12-4 and TRBJ1-2; 7 bases align to TRBD1. V gave up 8 bases and J gave up 8 bases; unmatched junction bases: 8. This CDR3 has 12 amino acids.

The chain recombines TRBV10-3 with TRBJ2-7; tentative D call: TRBD1 (5 bases). V gave up 3 bases and J gave up 2 bases, with 8 bases separating them. Per the germline V gene, CDR1 is ENHRY and CDR2 is SYGVKD. The length of the CDR3 is 13 residues. CDR3 sequence reads: CAISDRQTYEQYF. CDR3 bases: TGTGCCATCAGTGACAGACAGACCTACGAGCAGTACTTC.

This clone showed up just once. This chain links TRBV2 with TRBJ1-5; tentatively, D is TRBD1 (5 bases). V gave up 3 bases and J gave up 2 bases, with 8 bases separating them. CDR1 and CDR2 from the germline V gene are SNHLY and FYNNEI. CDR3 length equals 14 residues. The CDR3 DNA follows: TGTGCCAGCAGTGAGGGGGTAGGCAATCAGCCCCAGCATTTT. It yields the protein CASSEGVGNQPQHF.

The rearrangement links TRBV19 to TRBJ1-2; TRBD1 is a possible D gene (6 bases). V was cut by 3 bases and J by 5 bases, with 13 bases left in between. The CDR3 runs to 14 residues. Germline CDR1 and CDR2: LNHDA and SQIVND (reference sequence). The CDR3, as DNA: TGTGCCAGTAGTATCGGCAGGGGACTATATGGCTACACCTTC. Its translation: CASSIGRGLYGYTF.

This sequence joins TRBV2 and TRBJ2-3; D gene ambiguous. This CDR3 has 13 amino acids. CDR1 is SNHLY, CDR2 FYNNEI, per germline. Trimming took off 5 bases at V and 3 bases at J, with 9 bases between the two ends. The CDR3 here is CASSPTVTDTQYF. CDR3 sequence (DNA): TGTGCCAGCAGTCCGACGGTGACAGATACGCAGTATTTT.

The chain has TRBV19 and TRBJ2-2, with 10 bases lining up with TRBD1. With V trimmed by 5 bases and J by 6 bases, 6 bases remained unmatched. This CDR3 contains 15 residues. Germline CDR1 reads LNHDA; CDR2 reads SQIVND (reference sequence). As DNA, the CDR3 is TGTGCCAGTAGTGGAGGGACAGGGGCTCCCGGGGAGCTGTTTTTT. Protein: CASSGGTGAPGELFF.

This rearrangement joins TRBV30 to TRBJ2-2, with 8 nucleotides matching TRBD2. Trimming took 2 bases from V and 8 from J; bases not matched to a gene: 10. The CDR3 totals 15 residues. The germline gives CDR1 GTSNPN, CDR2 SVGIG (reference sequence). As DNA, the CDR3 is TGTGCCTGGAGTCCGGGACTAGGTCCTAGGGGGGAGCTGTTTTTT. This gives the protein CAWSPGLGPRGELFF.

This chain joins TRBV10-3 and TRBJ2-7; TRBD1 is a possible D gene (5 bases). Germline CDR1 and CDR2: ENHRY and SYGVKD. The V gene lost 10 bases and the J gene lost 3 bases, with 16 bases spanning the gap. The CDR3 has 13 residues. The CDR3 nucleotides are TGTGCCACCCAGGGTGCGAGTCTCTACGAGCAGTACTTC. This encodes CATQGASLYEQYF.

This clone has only a few counts. The chain recombines TRBV7-6 with TRBJ1-4, with 7 bases fitting TRBD1. The length of the CDR3 is 15 residues. Per germline, CDR1 SGHVS and CDR2 FNYEAQ. Trimming took 4 bases from V and 4 from J; bases not matched to a gene: 6. In DNA, the CDR3 is TGTGCCAGCAGCTCCCGGACAGGAATTAATGAAAAACTGTTTTTT. This gives the protein CASSSRTGINEKLFF.

This clone was counted a few times. The chain uses TRBV5-1 and TRBJ1-1; unclear D gene. CDR1 and CDR2 from the germline V gene are SGHRS and YFSETQ. This CDR3 is 14 amino acids long. Trimming left V 3 bases short and J 6 bases short, with 15 bases between. This CDR3 is CASSWTRPDAEAFF. CDR3 bases: TGCGCCAGCAGCTGGACGCGCCCGGACGCTGAAGCTTTCTTT.

The rearrangement uses TRBV19 and TRBJ2-3; D is unresolved. Trimming shortened V by 5 bases and J by 0 bases, and 9 bases separated the two germline ends. The CDR3 is 14 residues long. Germline values: CDR1 LNHDA, CDR2 SQIVND (reference sequence). The CDR3: CASSPSPSTDTQYF. The CDR3, as DNA: TGTGCCAGTAGTCCAAGCCCTAGCACAGATACGCAGTATTTT.

This chain links TRBV24-1 with TRBJ1-2; a possible D gene is TRBD1 (5 bases). V was pared by 11 bases and J by 8 bases, with 23 bases between. Germline CDR1 KGHDR, CDR2 SFDVKD. CDR3 size: 14 residues. The CDR3 region is CAIREAGSGKGYTF. Written as DNA, the CDR3 is TGTGCCATCAGGGAAGCCGGGTCGGGAAAGGGCTACACCTTC.

This clone appeared once. This chain uses TRBV6-1 with TRBJ2-3, with a weak D call TRBD1 (6 bases). CDR3 length: 18 amino acids. The V end lost 1 base, the J end lost 0 bases, and 17 bases lay between the germline ends. CDR1 and CDR2 from the germline V gene are MNHNS and SASEGT. CDR3 in amino acids: CASSEGGTILPSTDTQYF. The CDR3 coding sequence is TGTGCCAGCAGTGAAGGTGGGACAATCCTTCCTAGCACAGATACGCAGTATTTT.

This clone was counted between two and nine times. V and J are TRBV4-3 and TRBJ1-5; D may be TRBD1 (5 bases). CDR3 length: 15 residues. Per the germline V gene, CDR1 is LGHNA and CDR2 is YSLEER. V shed 4 bases and J shed 2 bases, with 12 bases lying between them. The CDR3 region is CASSLTQDGNQPQHF. CDR3 DNA sequence: TGCGCCAGCAGCCTGACACAGGACGGCAATCAGCCCCAGCATTTT.